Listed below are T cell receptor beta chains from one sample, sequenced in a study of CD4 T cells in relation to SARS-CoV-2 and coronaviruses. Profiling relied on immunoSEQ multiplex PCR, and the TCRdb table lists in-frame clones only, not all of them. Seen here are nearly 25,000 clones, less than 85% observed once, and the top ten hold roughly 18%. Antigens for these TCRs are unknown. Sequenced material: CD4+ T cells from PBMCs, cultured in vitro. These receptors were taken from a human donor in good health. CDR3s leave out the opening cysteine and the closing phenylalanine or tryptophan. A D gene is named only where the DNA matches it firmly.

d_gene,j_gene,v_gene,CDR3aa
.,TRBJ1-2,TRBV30,AWSVPPGQGGYGYT
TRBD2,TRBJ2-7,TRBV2,ASSGTRTSYEQY
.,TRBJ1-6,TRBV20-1,SASNYNSPLH
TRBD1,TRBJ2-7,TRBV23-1,ASSRDRGPYEQY
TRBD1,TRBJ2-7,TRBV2,ASRPNARTGGNYEQY
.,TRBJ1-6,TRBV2,ASRDKTGGASPLH
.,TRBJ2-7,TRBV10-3,AISGLQIYEQY
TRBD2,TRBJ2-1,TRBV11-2,ASSLQGLAGTYNEQF
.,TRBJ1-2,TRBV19,ASSMNRVGGYT
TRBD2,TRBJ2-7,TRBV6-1,ASSEISGSPLEQY
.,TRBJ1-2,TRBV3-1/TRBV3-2,ASSDSGGYT
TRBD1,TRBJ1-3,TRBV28,ASSPGGRGNTIY
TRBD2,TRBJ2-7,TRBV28,ASRSGTRSLYEQY
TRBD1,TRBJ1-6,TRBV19,ASSRDSGETPLH
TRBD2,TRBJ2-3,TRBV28,ASTRVGRGGADTQY
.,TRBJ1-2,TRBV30,AWSILDAGYGYT
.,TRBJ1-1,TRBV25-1,ASSEGPLRAF
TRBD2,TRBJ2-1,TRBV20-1,SVTSGNEQF
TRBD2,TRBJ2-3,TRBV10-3,AIGTSTSGSPDTQY
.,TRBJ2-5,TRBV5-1,ASSWGDTDQETQY
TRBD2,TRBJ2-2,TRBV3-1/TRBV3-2,ASSQPRGGGPTGELF
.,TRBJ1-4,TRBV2,ASSVQGRHNEKLF
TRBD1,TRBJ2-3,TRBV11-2,ASSLDPTGGKADTQY
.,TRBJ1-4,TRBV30,AWSTKGETNEKLF
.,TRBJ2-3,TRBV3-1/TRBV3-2,ASSQEGRGNTQY
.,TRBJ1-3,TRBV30,AWSVLPNTGNTIY
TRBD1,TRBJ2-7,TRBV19,ASSIQGDSSYEQY
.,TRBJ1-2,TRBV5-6,ASSLIGVVGRPTDGYT
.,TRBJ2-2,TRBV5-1,ASSLYANTGELF
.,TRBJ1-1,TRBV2,ASNRDGGSNEAF
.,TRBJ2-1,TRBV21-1,ASSPDTSGEQF
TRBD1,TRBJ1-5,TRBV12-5,ASGLDRTGRNQPQH
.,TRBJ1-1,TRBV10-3,AISGLDTNTEAF
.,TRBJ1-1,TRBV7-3,ASSRFPSTEAF
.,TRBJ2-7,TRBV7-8,ASSWELSYEQY
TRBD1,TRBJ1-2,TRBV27,ASSYRGSYGYT
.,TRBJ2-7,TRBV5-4,ASSDDGAYEQY
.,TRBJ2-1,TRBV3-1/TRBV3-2,ASSQDRTTPNNEQF
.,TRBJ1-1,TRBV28,ASIGYTEAF
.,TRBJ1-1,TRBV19,ASGTFMNTEAF
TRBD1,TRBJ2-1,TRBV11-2,ASSLALNRDSSYNEQF
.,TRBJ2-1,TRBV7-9,ASSLGVSYNEQF
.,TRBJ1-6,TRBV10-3,AITPGGRPLH
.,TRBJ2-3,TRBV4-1,ASSQDKSQRTQY
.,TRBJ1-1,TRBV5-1,ASSSTTGPTEAF
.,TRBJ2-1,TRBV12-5,ASGDGEAISSYNEQF
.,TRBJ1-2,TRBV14,ASSHSKSARGRGYGYT
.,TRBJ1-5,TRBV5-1,ASSLQGDQPQH
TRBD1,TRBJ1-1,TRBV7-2,ASSFDRVTEAF
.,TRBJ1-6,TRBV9,ASSMGMGSPLH
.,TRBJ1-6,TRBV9,ASSAPGTVHTPLH
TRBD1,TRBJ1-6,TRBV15,ATSRPTGTGGSYNSPLH
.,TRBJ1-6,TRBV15,ATSRLEGGAGGPLH
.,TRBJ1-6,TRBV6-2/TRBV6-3,ASSMDYNSPLH
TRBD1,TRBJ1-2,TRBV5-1,ASSLGGTGGEGYT
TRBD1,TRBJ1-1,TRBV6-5,ATYPGTGFAEAF
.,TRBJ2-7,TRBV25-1,ASSDAVLAREQY
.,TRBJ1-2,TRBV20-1,SASTGPNYGYT
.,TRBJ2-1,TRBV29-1,SVTSNIRRDNEQF